These 3 T cell receptor beta chains were all obtained from the same sample, sequenced in a study of T cells after yellow fever vaccination. One entry per CDR3 protein results from TCRdb running MiXCR on the 5' RACE reads. Of 200,000 to 250,000 distinct CDR3 sequences listed, 6.9% are singletons. Sequences were derived from CD4+ T cells sorted from PBMCs, sampled 15 days after the yellow fever booster vaccination. These receptors all come from a man aged 30 to 39 who received the YFV17D yellow fever vaccine.

This clonotype was seen at least ten times. The chain has TRBV20-1 and TRBJ1-5; 7 nucleotides match TRBD1. Per germline, CDR1 DFQATT and CDR2 SNEGSKA (reference sequence). The CDR3 is 15 residues long. J lost 3 bases, V lost 3 bases, and 8 bases had no gene match. The CDR3 loop reads CSARLRDSANQPQHF. DNA of the CDR3: TGCAGTGCTAGGCTTCGGGACAGTGCCAATCAGCCCCAGCATTTT.

As for this clonotype: This may come from a read error, since a much larger clone is one base off. The CDR3 reads CTSSDRGLKSYEQYF. The CDR3 DNA is TGTACCAGCAGTGACAGGGGGCTTAAGTCCTACGAGCAGTACTTC. V usage is TRBV2 and J usage is TRBJ2-7; TRBD1 matches at 10 bases. This CDR3 contains 15 residues. Germline V gives CDR1 SNHLY, CDR2 FYNNEI.

This clonotype appeared a few times. This chain uses TRBV7-2 with TRBJ2-1, with 10 bases lining up with TRBD2. The germline V gene encodes CDR1 SGHTA and CDR2 FQGNSA. The V and J ends lost 7 bases and 6 bases, in that order; junction bases with no gene match: 3. This CDR3 region has 13 residues. The CDR3 sequence is CASTRLAGNEQFF. CDR3 sequence (DNA): TGTGCCAGCACCAGACTAGCGGGCAATGAGCAGTTCTTC.